The present TCR beta chain was sequenced within a study of blood T cell repertoires in COVID-19. The CDR3 is 15 residues long. The V gene's germline CDR1 is SGHAT and CDR2 FQNNGV. V gave up 4 bases and J gave up 6 bases; unmatched junction bases: 6. TCRdb's copy holds only in-frame clones and misses some; the assay was immunoSEQ multiplex PCR. The sample shows under 85,000 clones, around four fifths of them seen only once. This clone was observed a single time. Sample: peripheral blood. The receptor was derived from a man aged 80 or over with active or convalescent COVID-19. V usage is TRBV11-2 and J usage is TRBJ2-2, with 9 bases lining up with TRBD1. The CDR3 coding sequence is TGTGCCAGCAGCTCGCTACAGGGGGCTGCCGGGGAGCTGTTTTTT. Its translation: CASSSLQGAAGELFF. The full variable domain, its missing parts supplied by reference TRBV11-2 and TRBJ2-2, is EAGVAQSPRYKIIEKRQSVAFWCNPISGHATLYWYQQILGQGPKLLIQFQNNGVVDDSQLPKDRFSAERLKGVDSTLKIQPAKLEDSAVYLCASSSLQGAAGELFFGEGSRLTVL.